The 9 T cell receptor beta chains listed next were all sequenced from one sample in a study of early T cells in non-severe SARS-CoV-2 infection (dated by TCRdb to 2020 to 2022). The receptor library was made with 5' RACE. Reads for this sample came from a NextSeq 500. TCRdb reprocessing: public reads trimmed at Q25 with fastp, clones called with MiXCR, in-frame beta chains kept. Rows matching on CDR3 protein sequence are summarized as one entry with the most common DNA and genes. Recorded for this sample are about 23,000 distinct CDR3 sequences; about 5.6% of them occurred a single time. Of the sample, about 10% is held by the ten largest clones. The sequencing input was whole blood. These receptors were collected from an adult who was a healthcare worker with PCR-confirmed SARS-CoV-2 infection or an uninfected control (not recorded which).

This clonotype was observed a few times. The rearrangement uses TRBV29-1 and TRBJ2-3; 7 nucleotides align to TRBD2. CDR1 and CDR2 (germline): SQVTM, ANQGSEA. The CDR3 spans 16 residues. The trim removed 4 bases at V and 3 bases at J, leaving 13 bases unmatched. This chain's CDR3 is CSVVGGEVGTTDTQYF. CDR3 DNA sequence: TGCAGCGTTGTGGGGGGGGAGGTCGGCACGACAGATACGCAGTATTTT.

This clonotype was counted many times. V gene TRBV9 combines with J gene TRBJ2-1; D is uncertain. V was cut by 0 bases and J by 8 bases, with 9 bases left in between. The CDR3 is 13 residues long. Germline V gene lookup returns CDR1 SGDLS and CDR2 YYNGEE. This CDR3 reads CASSVDKVHEQFF. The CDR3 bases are TGTGCCAGCAGCGTAGATAAGGTCCATGAGCAGTTCTTC.

In nucleotides, the CDR3 is TGTGCCAGCAGCTTAAAAGGGACCTACGAGCAGTACTTC. This translates into CASSLKGTYEQYF. This chain links TRBV5-4 with TRBJ2-7; D is unresolved. From germline, CDR1 is SGHNT and CDR2 YYREEE (reference sequence). CDR3 length equals 13 residues. Trimming left V 2 bases short and J 2 bases short, with 8 bases between. The whole variable domain, filled in from reference TRBV5-4 and TRBJ2-7, reads ETGVTQSPTHLIKTRGQQVTLRCSSQSGHNTVSWYQQALGQGPQFIFQYYREEENGRGNFPPRFSGLQFPNYSSELNVNALELDDSALYLCASSLKGTYEQYFGPGTRLTVT.

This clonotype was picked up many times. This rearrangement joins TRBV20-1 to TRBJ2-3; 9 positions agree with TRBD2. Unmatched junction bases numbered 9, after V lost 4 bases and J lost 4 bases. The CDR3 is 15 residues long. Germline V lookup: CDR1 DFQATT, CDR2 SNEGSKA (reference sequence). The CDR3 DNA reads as TGCAGTGCTATGGTTAGCGGGAGCGGTGCAGATACGCAGTATTTT. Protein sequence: CSAMVSGSGADTQYF.

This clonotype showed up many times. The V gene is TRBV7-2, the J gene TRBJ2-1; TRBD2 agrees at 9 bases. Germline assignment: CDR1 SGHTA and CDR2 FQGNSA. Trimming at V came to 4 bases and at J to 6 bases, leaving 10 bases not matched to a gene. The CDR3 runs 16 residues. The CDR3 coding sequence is TGTGCCAGCAGCTCCTTTAGCGGGAGTCTTAGCAATGAGCAGTTCTTC. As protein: CASSSFSGSLSNEQFF.

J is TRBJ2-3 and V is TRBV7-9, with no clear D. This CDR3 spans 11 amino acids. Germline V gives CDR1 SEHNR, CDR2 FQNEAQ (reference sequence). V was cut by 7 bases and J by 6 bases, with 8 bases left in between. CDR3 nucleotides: TGTGCCAGCAATGACTTCGATACGCAGTATTTT. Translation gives CASNDFDTQYF.

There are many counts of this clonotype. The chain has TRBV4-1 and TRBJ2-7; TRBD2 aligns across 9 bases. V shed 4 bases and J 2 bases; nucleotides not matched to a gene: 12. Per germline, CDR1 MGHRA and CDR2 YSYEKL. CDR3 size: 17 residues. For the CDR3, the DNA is TGCGCCAGCAGCCTCACCCCCAAGCGGGAGGTTCCCTACGAGCAGTACTTC. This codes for CASSLTPKREVPYEQYF.

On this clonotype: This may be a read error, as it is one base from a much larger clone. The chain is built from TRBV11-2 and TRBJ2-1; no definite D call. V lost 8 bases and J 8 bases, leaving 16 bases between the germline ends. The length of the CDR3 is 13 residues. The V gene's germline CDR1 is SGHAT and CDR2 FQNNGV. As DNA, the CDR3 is TGTGCCAGCTGCTACGAAGTTTTTGATGAGCAGTTCTTC. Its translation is CASCYEVFDEQFF.

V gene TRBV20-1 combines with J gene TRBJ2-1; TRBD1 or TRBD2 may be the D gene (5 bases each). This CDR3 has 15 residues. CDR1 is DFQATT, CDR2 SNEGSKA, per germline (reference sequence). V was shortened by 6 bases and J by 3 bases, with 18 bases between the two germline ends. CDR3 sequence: CSAALPGRLYNEQFF. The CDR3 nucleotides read TGCAGTGCCGCGCTTCCGGGACGACTCTACAATGAGCAGTTCTTC.